One sample yielded the 2 T cell receptor beta chains listed below, sequenced in a study of Graves' ophthalmopathy and Graves' hyperthyroidism. The TCR beta CDR3 regions underwent amplification from RNA transcripts. RT-PCR in the first round used HTBI primers; a second-round multiplex PCR followed. TCRdb used MiXCR to reprocess the multiplex PCR reads, holding one entry per CDR3 protein. The table includes tens of thousands of distinct CDR3 sequences, roughly half detected once. Sequencing was carried out using peripheral blood. These receptors were obtained from an adult woman with Graves' ophthalmopathy.

At least ten counts were recorded for this clonotype. The chain employs TRBV5-6 and TRBJ2-7, with D possibly being TRBD1 (8 bases). V lost 4 bases and J lost 4, with 15 bases in between. The CDR3 totals 14 residues. Germline V lookup: CDR1 SGHDT, CDR2 YYEEEE. The CDR3 nucleotides are TGTGCCAGCAGCCCAACAGGGGGGGGATACGAGCAGTACTTC. This codes for CASSPTGGGYEQYF.

This clonotype was picked up many times. The chain is built from TRBV7-2 and TRBJ2-7; D is possibly TRBD2 (7 bases). Germline values: CDR1 SGHTA, CDR2 FQGNSA. Between the trimmed V and J ends, which lost 5 bases and 1 base, there was a span of 15 bases. The CDR3 totals 15 residues. CDR3 protein: CASSRGASPSYEQYF. The CDR3 DNA is TGTGCCAGCAGCCGGGGGGCTAGTCCTTCCTACGAGCAGTACTTC.